This TCR beta chain emerged from a study of regulatory T cells in long-lasting Graves disease. Germline CDR1 reads SGHNT; CDR2 reads YYREEE (reference sequence). The CDR3 runs 15 residues. V trimming: 4 bases; J trimming: 3 bases; junction bases outside the gene matches: 4. Study results and caveats: Newly diagnosed patients shared about a thousand public clonotypes; persistent patients shared more than 2,500.

Time point defined: newly diagnosed GD, antithyroid drugs for less than 3 months. RNA extracted from PBMCs served as the sequencing template. Library construction for TCR beta used iRepertoire HTBI primers and Arm-PCR of CDR3 regions. TCRdb re-analysed the multiplex PCR reads in MiXCR, keeping a single row per CDR3 protein. The sample carries about 330,000 distinct CDR3 sequences, about 16% recorded once. Comment on this clonotype: As yet, its antigen is unknown.

These sequences were also reported in another study, on T cells in Graves' hyperthyroidism and ophthalmopathy. As that report states: Researchers defined stable Graves' hyperthyroidism as no ophthalmopathy progression within 18 months.

The material sequenced was peripheral blood mononuclear cells (PBMCs), taken at new diagnosis, from a patient treated with antithyroid drugs. The chain links TRBV5-4 to TRBJ2-5, with 12 bases that match TRBD2. The receptor was isolated from a woman aged 18-29 years with Graves disease. The DNA of the CDR3 is TGTGCCAGCAGCCCATGGACTAGCGGGGAAGAGACCCAGTACTTC. As protein: CASSPWTSGEETQYF.